This TCR beta chain was obtained from a study of cytomegalovirus exposure and HLA in healthy donors. Healthy bone marrow donors supplied every sample. The PCR contained 60 Vbeta and 13 Jbeta primers. Some clones are missing from TCRdb's copy, which holds only in-frame ones; the method was immunoSEQ multiplex PCR. The table includes about 94,000 clones, over 50% detected once. This sequence was found in a man aged 25 to 45 in good health and CMV-seronegative. The material sequenced was PBMCs.

The CDR3 is CAISEDRDSYEQYF. DNA for the CDR3: TGTGCCATCAGTGAGGACAGGGACTCCTACGAGCAGTACTTC. The J gene is TRBJ2-7, the V gene TRBV10-3, with 7 bases identical to TRBD1. CDR3 length: 14 amino acids. V gave up 2 bases and J gave up 0 bases; unmatched junction bases: 1. From germline, CDR1 is ENHRY and CDR2 SYGVKD.